The table lists the clone carrying this TCR beta chain with many counts. The antigen is unknown. CDR3 length: 13 residues. From germline, CDR1 is SNHLY and CDR2 FYNNEI. Trimming shortened V by 2 bases and J by 4 bases, and 8 bases separated the two germline ends. TCR beta CDR3 sequences were amplified from RNA transcripts. The HTBI set primed first-round TCR CDR3 RT-PCR. MiXCR, applied by TCRdb to the multiplex PCR reads, yields one record per CDR3 protein. The profile covers approximately 220,000 distinct CDR3 sequences, with 18% appearing a single time and roughly 44% taken by the ten largest. These data originate in a study of T cells in Graves' hyperthyroidism and ophthalmopathy. Study-level points and caveats: Ophthalmopathy cases were set apart from stable hyperthyroidism by a 13 V-J model. The model identified upcoming ophthalmopathy a median approximately 6.4 months ahead of onset.

Researchers defined stable Graves' hyperthyroidism as no ophthalmopathy progression within 18 months. Uncontrolled infection, other autoimmune disease, pregnancy or lactation barred patients from enrollment. The specimen sequenced was blood. The receptor was isolated from a man aged 35 to 55 with Graves' hyperthyroidism. V and J are TRBV2 and TRBJ1-1; D call uncertain. This chain's CDR3 is CASSEQKGTEAFF. CDR3 nucleotides: TGTGCCAGCAGTGAACAGAAAGGCACTGAAGCTTTCTTT.